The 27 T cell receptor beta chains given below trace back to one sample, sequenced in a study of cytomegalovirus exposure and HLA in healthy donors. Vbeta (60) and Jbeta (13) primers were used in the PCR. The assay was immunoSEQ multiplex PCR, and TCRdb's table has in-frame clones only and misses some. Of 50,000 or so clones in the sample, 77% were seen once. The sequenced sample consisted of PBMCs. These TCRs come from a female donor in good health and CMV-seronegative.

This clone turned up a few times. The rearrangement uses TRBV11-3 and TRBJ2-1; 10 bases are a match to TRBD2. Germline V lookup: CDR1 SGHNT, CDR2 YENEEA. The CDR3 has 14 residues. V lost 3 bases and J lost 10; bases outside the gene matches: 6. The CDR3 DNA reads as TGTGCCAGCAGCTTCAGCGGGGGGGCGAGAGAGCAGTTCTTC. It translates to CASSFSGGAREQFF.

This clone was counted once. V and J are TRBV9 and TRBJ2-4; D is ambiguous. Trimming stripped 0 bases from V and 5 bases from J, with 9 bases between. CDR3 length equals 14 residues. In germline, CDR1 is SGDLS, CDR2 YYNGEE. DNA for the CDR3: TGTGCCAGCAGCGTAGGTAGCTCCCAAAACATTCAGTACTTC. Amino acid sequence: CASSVGSSQNIQYF.

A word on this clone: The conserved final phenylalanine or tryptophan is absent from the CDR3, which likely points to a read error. Here the CDR3 DNA reads TGTGCCAGCAGCGAGGGCCCGGGACTTTCCACAGATACGCAGTATCTT. It translates to CASSEGPGLSTDTQYL. This chain links TRBV9 with TRBJ2-3; TRBD2 might be the D (6 bases). The CDR3 totals 16 residues. Trimming took 3 bases from V and 2 from J, leaving 16 bases between them. Germline lookup yields CDR1 SGDLS and CDR2 YYNGEE.

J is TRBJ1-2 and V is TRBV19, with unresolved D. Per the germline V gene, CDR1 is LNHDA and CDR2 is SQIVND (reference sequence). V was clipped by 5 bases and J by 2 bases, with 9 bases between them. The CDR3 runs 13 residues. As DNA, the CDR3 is TGTGCCAGTAGTCCGGGGTTAAACTATGGCTACACCTTC. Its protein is CASSPGLNYGYTF.

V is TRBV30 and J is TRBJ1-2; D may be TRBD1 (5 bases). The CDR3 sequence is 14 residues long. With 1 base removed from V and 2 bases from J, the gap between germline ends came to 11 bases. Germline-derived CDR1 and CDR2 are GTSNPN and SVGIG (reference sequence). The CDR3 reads CAWSDDSKNYGYTF. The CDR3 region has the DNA TGTGCCTGGAGTGATGACAGCAAGAACTATGGCTACACCTTC.

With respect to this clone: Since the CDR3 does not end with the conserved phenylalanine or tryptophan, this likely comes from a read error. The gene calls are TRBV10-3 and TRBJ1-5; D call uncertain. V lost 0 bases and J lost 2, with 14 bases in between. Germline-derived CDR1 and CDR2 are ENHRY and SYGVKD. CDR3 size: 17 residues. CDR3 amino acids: CAISESPDAAGNQPQHL. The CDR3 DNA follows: TGTGCCATCAGTGAGTCACCGGACGCTGCGGGCAATCAGCCCCAGCATCTT.

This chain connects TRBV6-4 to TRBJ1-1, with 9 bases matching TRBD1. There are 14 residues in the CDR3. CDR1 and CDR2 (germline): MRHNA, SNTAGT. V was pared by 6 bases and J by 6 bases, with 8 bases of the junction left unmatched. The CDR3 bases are TGTGCCAGCAGGGGAGGACAGGGGTTCTCTGAAGCTTTCTTT. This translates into CASRGGQGFSEAFF.

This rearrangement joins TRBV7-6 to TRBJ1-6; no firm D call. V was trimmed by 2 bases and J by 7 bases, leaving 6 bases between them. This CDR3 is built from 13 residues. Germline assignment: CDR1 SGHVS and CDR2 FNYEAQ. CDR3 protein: CASSLTVNSPLHF. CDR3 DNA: TGTGCCAGCAGCTTAACAGTAAATTCACCCCTCCACTTT.

Written as DNA, the CDR3 is TGTGCCAGCAGTTCGGGGACTTTCGAGCAGTACTTC. Its protein is CASSSGTFEQYF. The J gene is TRBJ2-7, the V gene TRBV28; possible D gene TRBD2, 6 bases. Germline CDR1 is MDHEN and CDR2 is SYDVKM. The V gene lost 4 bases and the J gene lost 6 bases, with 10 bases spanning the gap. The CDR3 is 12 amino acids. The whole variable domain, filled in from reference TRBV28 and TRBJ2-7, reads DVKVTQSSRYLVKRTGEKVFLECVQDMDHENMFWYRQDPGLGLRLIYFSYDVKMKEKGDIPEGYSVSREKKERFSLILESASTNQTSMYLCASSSGTFEQYFGPGTRLTVT.

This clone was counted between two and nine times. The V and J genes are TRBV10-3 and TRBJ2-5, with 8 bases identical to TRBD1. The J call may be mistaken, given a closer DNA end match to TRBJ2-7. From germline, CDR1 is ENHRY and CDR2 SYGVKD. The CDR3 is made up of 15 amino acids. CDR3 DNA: TGTGCCATCAGGACGGGACAGGTAAACTCCTACGAGCAGTACTTC. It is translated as CAIRTGQVNSYEQYF.

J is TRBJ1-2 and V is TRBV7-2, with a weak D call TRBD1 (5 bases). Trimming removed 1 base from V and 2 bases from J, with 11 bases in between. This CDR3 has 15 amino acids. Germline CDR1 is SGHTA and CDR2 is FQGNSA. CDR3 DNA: TGTGCCAGCAGCTTAGTCCCAGGGAACAACTATGGCTACACCTTC. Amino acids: CASSLVPGNNYGYTF.

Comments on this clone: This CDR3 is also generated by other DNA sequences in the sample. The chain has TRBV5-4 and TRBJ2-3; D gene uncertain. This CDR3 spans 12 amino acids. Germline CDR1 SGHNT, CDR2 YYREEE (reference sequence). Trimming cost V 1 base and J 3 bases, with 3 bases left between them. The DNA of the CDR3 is TGTGCCAGCAGCTTGTCTACAGATACGCAGTATTTT. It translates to CASSLSTDTQYF.

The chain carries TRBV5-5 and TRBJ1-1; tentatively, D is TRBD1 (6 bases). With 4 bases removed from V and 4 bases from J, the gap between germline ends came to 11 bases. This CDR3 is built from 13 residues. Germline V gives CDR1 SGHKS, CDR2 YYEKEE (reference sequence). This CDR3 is CASSPGHSTEAFF. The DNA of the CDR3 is TGTGCCAGCAGCCCGGGACATTCCACTGAAGCTTTCTTT.

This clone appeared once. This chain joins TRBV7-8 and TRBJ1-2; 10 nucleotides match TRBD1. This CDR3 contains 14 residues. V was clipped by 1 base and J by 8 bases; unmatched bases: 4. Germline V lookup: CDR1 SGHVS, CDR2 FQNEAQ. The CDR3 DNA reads TGTGCCAGCAGCTTAGTTGGGACAGGGGTAGGCTACACCTTC. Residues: CASSLVGTGVGYTF.

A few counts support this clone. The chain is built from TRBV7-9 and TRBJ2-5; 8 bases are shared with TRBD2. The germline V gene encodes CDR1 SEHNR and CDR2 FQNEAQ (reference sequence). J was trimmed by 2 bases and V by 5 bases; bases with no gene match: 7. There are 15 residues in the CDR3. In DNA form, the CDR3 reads TGTGCCAGCAGCCTAAAACTAGCGGAACAAGAGACCCAGTACTTC. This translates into CASSLKLAEQETQYF. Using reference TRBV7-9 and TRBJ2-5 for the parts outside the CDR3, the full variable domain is DTGVSQNPRHKITKRGQNVTFRCDPISEHNRLYWYRQTLGQGPEFLTYFQNEAQLEKSRLLSDRFSAERPKGSFSTLEIQRTEQGDSAMYLCASSLKLAEQETQYFGPGTRLLVL.

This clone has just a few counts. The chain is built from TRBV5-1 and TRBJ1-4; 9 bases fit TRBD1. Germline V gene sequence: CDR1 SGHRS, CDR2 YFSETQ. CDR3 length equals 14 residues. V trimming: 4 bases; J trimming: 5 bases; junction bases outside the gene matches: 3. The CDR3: CASSLGQGNEKLFF. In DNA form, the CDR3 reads TGCGCCAGCAGCCTCGGACAGGGGAATGAAAAACTGTTTTTT.

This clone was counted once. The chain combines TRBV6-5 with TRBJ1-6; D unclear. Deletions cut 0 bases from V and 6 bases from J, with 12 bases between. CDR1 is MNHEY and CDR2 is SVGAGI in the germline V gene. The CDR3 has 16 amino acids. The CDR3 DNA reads TGTGCCAGCAGTTACTCGTATCGGAGGGCTAATTCACCCCTCCACTTT. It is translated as CASSYSYRRANSPLHF.

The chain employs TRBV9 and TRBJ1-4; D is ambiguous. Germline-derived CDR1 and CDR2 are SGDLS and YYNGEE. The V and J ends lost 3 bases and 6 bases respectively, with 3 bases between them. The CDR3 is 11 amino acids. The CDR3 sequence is CASSADEKLFF. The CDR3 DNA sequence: TGTGCCAGCAGCGCGGATGAAAAACTGTTTTTT.

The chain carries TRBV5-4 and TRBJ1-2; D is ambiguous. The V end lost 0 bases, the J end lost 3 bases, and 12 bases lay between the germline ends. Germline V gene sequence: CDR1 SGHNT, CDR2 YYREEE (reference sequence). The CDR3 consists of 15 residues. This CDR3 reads CASSLGASVDYGYTF. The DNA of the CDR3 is TGTGCCAGCAGCTTGGGGGCCTCCGTGGACTATGGCTACACCTTC.

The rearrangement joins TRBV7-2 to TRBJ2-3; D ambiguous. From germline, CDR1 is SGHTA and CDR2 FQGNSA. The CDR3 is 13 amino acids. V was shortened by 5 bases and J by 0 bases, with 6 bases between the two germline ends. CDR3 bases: TGTGCCAGCAGCCCGGTAAGCACAGATACGCAGTATTTT. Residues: CASSPVSTDTQYF.

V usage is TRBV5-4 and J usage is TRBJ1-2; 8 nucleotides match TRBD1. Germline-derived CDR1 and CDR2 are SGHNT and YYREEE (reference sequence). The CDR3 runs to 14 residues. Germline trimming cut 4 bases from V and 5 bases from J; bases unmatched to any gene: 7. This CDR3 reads CASSLGDRGYGYTF. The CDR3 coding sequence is TGTGCCAGCAGCCTTGGAGACAGGGGATATGGCTACACCTTC.

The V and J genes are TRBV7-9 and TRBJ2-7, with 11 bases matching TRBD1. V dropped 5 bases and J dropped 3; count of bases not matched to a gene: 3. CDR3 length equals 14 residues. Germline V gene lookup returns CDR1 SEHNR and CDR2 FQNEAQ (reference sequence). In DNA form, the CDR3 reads TGTGCCAGCAGCCCCGGGACAGGGGGCTACGAGCAGTACTTC. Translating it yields CASSPGTGGYEQYF.

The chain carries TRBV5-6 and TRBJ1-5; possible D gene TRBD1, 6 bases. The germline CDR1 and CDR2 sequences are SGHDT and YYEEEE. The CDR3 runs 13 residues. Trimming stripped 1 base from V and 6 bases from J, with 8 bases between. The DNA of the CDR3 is TGTGCCAGCAGCTTGCAGGGGTTTCAGCCCCAGCATTTT. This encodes CASSLQGFQPQHF.

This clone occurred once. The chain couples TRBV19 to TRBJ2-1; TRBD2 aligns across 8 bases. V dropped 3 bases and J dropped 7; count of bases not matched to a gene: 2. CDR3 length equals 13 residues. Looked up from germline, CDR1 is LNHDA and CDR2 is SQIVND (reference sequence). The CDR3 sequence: CASSIGGVNEQFF. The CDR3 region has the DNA TGTGCCAGTAGTATCGGGGGGGTGAATGAGCAGTTCTTC.

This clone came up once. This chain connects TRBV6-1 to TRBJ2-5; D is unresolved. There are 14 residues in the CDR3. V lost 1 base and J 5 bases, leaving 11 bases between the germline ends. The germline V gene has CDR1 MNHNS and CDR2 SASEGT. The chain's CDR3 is CASSEGQVWETQYF. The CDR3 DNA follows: TGTGCCAGCAGTGAAGGGCAGGTATGGGAGACCCAGTACTTC.

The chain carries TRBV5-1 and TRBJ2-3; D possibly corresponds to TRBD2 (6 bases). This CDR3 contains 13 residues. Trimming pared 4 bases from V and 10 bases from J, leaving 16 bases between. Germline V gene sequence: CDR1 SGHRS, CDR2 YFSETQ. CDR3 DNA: TGCGCCAGCAGCCTAGGGACTCCGGAGGCGCAGTATTTT. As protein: CASSLGTPEAQYF.

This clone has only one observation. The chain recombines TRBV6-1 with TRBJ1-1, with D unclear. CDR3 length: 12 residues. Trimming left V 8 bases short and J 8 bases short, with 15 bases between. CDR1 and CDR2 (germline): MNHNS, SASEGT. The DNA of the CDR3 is TGTGCCAGCCAACTCCACGAGACAGAAGCTTTCTTT. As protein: CASQLHETEAFF.